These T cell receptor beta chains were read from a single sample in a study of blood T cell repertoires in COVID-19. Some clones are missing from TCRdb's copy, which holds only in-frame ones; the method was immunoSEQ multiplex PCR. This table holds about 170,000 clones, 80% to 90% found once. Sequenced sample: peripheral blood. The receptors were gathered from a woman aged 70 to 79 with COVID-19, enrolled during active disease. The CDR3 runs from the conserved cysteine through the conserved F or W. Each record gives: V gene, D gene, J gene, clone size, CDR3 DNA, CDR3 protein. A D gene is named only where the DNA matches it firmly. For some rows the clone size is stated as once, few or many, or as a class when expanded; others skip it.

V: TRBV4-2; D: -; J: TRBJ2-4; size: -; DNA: TGTGCCAGCAGAGACTCAGGGGAAAACATTCAGTACTTC; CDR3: CASRDSGENIQYF
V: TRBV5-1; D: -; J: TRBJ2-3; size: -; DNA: TGCGCCAGCAGCCTGGACTCCTTCACAGATACGCAGTATTTT; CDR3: CASSLDSFTDTQYF
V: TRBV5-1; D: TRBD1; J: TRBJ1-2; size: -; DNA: TGCGCCAGCAGCTTGACTTTTGGGACAGGAAGCTCTTCTAACTATGGCTACACCTTC; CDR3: CASSLTFGTGSSSNYGYTF
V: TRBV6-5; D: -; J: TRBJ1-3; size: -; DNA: TGTGCCAGCAGTTACTCCAGACTGTCTTCTGGAAACACCATATATTTT; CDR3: CASSYSRLSSGNTIYF
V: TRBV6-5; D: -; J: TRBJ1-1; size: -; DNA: TGTGCCAGCAGTTACCCAAACACTGAAGCTTTCTTT; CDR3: CASSYPNTEAFF
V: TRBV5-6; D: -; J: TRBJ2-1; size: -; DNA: TGTGCCAGCAGCTTGGTATGGGGCGATGAGCAGTTCTTC; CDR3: CASSLVWGDEQFF
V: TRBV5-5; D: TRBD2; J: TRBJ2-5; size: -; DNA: TGTGCCAGCAGCTTGGGCGGGGGAGAGACCCAGTACTTC; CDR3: CASSLGGGETQYF
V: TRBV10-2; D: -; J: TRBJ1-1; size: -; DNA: TGCGCCAGCAGTGAGTCGAAAAAGTCGGGCAGGGGAGGGACTGAAGCTTTCTTT; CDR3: CASSESKKSGRGGTEAFF
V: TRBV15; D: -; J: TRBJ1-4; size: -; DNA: TGTGCCACCAGCAGAGCCGGGTCCTCAACTAATGAAAAACTGTTTTTT; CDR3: CATSRAGSSTNEKLFF
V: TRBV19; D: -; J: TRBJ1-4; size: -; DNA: TGTGCCAGTAGTGTTAAAGAAAAACTGTTTTTT; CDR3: CASSVKEKLFF
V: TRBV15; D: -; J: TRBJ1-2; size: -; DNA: TGTGCCACCAGCAGGGGGACTATCGGCTACACCTTC; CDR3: CATSRGTIGYTF
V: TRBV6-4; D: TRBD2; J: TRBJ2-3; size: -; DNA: TGTGCCAGCAGTGACCAACCTCTGACAACGGGGGGGCGCGATACGCAGTATTTT; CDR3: CASSDQPLTTGGRDTQYF
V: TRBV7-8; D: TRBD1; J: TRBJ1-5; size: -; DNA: TGTGCCAGCAGCCCTGGGGACAGGGATCAGCCCCAGCATTTT; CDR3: CASSPGDRDQPQHF
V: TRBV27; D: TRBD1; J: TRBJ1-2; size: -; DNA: TGTGCCAGCAGTTTGGGGGACAGCTACGGCTACACCTTC; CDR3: CASSLGDSYGYTF
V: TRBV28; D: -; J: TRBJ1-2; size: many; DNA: TGTGCCAGCAGTTTCTCAGCGGTTGGCGGCTACACCTTC; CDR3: CASSFSAVGGYTF
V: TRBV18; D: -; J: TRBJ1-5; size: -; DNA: TGTGCCAGCTCACCAACATCAGATAGCAATCAGCCCCAGCATTTT; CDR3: CASSPTSDSNQPQHF
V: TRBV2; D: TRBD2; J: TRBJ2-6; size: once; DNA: TGTGCCAGCAGTGGGACTAGCGGCTCTGGGGCCAACGTCCTGACTTTC; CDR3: CASSGTSGSGANVLTF
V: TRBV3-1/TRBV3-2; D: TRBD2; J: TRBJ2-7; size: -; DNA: TGTGCCAGCAGCCAGGTTAGCGGGGCCCCGGGGGAGCAGTACTTC; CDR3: CASSQVSGAPGEQYF
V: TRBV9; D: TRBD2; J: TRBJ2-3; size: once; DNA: TGTGCCAGCAGCGATGGACTAGCGGGAGGAGATACGCAGTATTTT; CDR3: CASSDGLAGGDTQYF
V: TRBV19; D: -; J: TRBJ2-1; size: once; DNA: TGTGCCAGTAGTATGCACGGGGATGAGCAGTTCTTC; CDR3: CASSMHGDEQFF
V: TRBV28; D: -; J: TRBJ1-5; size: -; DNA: TGTGCCAGCAGTAAAGGCGCGTGGGCGCGAGTAGGGGAAAATCAGCCCCAGCATTTT; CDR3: CASSKGAWARVGENQPQHF
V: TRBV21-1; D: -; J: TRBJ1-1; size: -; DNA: TGTGCCAGCAGCAAAGGGCGGGCAACTGAAGCTTTCTTT; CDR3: CASSKGRATEAFF
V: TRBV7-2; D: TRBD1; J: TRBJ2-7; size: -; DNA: TGTGCCAGCAGCCCGAGGACAGGGATGCACGAGCAGTACTTC; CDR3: CASSPRTGMHEQYF
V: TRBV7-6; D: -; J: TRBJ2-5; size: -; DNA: TGTGCCAGCAGCCAAGGGGGGACCCAGTACTTC; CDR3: CASSQGGTQYF
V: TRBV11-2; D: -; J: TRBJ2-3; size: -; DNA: TGTGCCAGCAGCTTAGGTCTACGTTCACCTGATACGCAGTATTTT; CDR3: CASSLGLRSPDTQYF
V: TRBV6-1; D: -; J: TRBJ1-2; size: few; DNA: TGTGCCAGCAGTGAAAATCTGGGGGGTAACTATGGCTACACCTTC; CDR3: CASSENLGGNYGYTF
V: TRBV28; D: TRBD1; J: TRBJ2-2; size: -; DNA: TGTGCCAGCGGGACAGGGGTCACCACCGGGGAGCTGTTTTTT; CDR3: CASGTGVTTGELFF
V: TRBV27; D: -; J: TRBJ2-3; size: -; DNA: TGTGCCAGCAGTTTAGCGGGGGACACCACAGATACGCAGTATTTT; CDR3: CASSLAGDTTDTQYF
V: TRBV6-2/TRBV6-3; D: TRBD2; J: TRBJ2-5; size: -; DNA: TGTGCCAGCAGTTACGGGCTAGCGGGACTCAAAGAGACCCAGTACTTC; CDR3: CASSYGLAGLKETQYF
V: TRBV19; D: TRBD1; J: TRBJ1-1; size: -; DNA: TGTGCCAGTAGAGAGTCGAGGGGGCACACTGAAGCTTTCTTT; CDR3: CASRESRGHTEAFF
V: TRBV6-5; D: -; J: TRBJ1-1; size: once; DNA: TGTGCCAGCACAGAAAGGGGCAACACTGAAGCTTTCTTT; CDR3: CASTERGNTEAFF
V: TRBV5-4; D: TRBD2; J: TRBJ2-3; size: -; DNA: TGTGCCAGCAGCTTAGTAGCGGGAGGGCCTACAGATACGCAGTATTTT; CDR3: CASSLVAGGPTDTQYF
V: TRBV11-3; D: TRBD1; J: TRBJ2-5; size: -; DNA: TGTGCCAGCAGCTCCGCCGGGGACAGGGAGGAGACCCAGTACTTC; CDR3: CASSSAGDREETQYF
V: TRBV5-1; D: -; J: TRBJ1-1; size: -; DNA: TGCGCCAGCAGGGAAACTACGGACATGAACACTGAAGCTTTCTTT; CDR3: CASRETTDMNTEAFF
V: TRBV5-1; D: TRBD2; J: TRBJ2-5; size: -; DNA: TGCGCCAGCAGCTTGGGAACTAGCGGAGAGGGGGAGACCCAGTACTTC; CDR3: CASSLGTSGEGETQYF
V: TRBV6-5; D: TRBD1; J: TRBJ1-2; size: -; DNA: TGTGCCAGCAGTTATGGGGGACAGCAAAATATCTATGGCTACACCTTC; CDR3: CASSYGGQQNIYGYTF
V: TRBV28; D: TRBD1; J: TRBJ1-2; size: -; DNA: TGTGCCAGCAGTTCAACAGGGGGAGGCTACACCTTC; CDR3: CASSSTGGGYTF
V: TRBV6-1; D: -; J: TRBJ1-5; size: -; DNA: TGTGCCAGCAGTGAAGAGCCCCATCAGCCCCAGCATTTT; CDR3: CASSEEPHQPQHF
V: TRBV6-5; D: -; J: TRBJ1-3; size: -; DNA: TGTGCCAGCAGTTCGAGGGCAGACGGAAACACCATATATTTT; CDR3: CASSSRADGNTIYF
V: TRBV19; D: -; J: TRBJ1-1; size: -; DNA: TGTGCCAGTAGTATTCTACGGAACACTGAAGCTTTCTTT; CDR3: CASSILRNTEAFF
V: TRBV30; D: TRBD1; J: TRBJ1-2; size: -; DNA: TGTGCCTGGAGTGTACCCCCGACAGGGGCCCGAGCTAACTATGGCTACACCTTC; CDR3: CAWSVPPTGARANYGYTF
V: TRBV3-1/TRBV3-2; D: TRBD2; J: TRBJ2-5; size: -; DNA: TGTGCCAGCAGCCAAGATTGGCGGGGGGGGCAAGAGACCCAGTACTTC; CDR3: CASSQDWRGGQETQYF
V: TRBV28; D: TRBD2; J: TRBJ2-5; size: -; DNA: TGTGCCGGATCTAGCGGGGGAAAAACCCAAGAGACCCAGTACTTC; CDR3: CAGSSGGKTQETQYF
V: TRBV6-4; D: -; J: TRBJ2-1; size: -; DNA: TGTGCCACCTTTGGGGGGGGCCACCGCAGGGTACTAAGCAATGAGCAGTTCTTC; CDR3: CATFGGGHRRVLSNEQFF
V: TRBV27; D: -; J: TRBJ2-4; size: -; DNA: TGTGCCAGCAGTCCTTTGAGGATAGCCAAAAACATTCAGTACTTC; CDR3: CASSPLRIAKNIQYF
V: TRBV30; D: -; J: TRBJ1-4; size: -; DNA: TGTGCCTGGAATCAGGGGACCGGTGAAAAACTGTTTTTT; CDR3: CAWNQGTGEKLFF
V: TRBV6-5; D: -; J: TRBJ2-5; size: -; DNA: TGTGCCAGCAGTCGGGAAGAGACCCAGTACTTC; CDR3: CASSREETQYF
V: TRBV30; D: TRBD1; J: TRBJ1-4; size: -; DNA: TGTGCCTGGAGTCGAGGGACAGATGAAAAACTGTTTTTT; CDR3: CAWSRGTDEKLFF
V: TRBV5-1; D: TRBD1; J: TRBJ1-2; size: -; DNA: TGCGCCAGCAGCCGCGGACAGGGCTATGGCTACACCTTC; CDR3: CASSRGQGYGYTF
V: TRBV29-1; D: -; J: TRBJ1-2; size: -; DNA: TGCAGCGTTGGTGGAGGTCCTAACTATGGCTACACCTTC; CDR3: CSVGGGPNYGYTF
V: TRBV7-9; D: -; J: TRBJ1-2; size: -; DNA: TGTGCCAGCAGCCCGTTGGGGCAGCCTAACTATGGCTACACCTTC; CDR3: CASSPLGQPNYGYTF
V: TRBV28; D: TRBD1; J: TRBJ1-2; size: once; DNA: TGTGCCAGCAGGGTAGGACAGGGGCGAAACTATGGCTACACCTTC; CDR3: CASRVGQGRNYGYTF
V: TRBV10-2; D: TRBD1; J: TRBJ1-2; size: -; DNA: TGCGCCAGTCAGGGGGACTATGGCTACACCTTC; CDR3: CASQGDYGYTF